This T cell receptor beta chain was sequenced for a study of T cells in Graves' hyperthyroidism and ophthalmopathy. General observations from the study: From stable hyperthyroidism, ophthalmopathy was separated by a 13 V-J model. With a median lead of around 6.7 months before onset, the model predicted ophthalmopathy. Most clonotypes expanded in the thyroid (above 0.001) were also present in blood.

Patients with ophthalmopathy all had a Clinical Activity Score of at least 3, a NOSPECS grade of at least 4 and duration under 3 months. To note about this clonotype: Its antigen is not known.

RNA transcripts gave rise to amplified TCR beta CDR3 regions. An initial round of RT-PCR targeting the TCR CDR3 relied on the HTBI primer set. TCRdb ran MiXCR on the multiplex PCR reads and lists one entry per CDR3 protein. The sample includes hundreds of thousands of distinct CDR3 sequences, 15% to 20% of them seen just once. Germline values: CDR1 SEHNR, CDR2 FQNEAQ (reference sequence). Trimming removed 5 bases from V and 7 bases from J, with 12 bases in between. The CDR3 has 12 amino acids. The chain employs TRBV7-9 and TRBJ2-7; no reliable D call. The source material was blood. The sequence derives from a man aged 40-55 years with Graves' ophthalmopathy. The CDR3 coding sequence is TGTGCCAGCAGCCCCGTTGATGGAGAGCAGTACTTC. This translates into CASSPVDGEQYF.